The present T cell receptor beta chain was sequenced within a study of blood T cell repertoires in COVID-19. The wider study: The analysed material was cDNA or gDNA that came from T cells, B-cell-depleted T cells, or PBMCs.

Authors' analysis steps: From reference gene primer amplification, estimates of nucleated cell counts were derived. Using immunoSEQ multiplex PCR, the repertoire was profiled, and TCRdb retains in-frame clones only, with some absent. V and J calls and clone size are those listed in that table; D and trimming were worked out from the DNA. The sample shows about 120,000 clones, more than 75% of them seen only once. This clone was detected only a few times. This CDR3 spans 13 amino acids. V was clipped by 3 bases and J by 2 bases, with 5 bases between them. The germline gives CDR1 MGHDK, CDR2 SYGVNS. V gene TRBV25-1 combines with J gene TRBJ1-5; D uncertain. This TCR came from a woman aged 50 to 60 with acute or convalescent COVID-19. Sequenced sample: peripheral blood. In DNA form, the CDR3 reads TGTGCCAGCAGTGACACAGGCAATCAGCCCCAGCATTTT. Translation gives CASSDTGNQPQHF.